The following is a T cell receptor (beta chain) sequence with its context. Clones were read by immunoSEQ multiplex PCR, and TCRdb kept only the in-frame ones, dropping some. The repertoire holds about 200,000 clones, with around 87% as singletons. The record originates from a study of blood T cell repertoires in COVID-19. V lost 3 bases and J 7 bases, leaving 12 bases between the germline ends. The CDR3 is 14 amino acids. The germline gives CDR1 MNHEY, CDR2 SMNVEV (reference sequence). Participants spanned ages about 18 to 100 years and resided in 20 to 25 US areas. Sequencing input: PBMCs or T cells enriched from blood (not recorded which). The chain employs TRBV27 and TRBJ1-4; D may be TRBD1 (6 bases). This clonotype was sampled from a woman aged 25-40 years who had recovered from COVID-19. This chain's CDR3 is CASSFGRGSEKLFF. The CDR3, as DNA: TGTGCCAGCAGTTTCGGCAGGGGAAGTGAAAAACTGTTTTTT.